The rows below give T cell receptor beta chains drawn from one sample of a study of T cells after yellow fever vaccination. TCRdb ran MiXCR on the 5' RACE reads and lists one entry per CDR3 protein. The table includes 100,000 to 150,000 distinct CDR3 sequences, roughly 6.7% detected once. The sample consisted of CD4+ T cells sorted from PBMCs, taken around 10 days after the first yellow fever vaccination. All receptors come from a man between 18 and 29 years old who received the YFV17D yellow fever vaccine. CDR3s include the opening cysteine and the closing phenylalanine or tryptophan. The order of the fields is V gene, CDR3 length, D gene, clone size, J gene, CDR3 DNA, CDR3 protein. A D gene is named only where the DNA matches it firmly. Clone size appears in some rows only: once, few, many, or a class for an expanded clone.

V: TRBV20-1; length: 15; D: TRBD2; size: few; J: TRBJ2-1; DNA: TGCAGTGCTAGAGTAACCGGGGGAGGGTCCCATGAGCAGTTCTTC; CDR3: CSARVTGGGSHEQFF
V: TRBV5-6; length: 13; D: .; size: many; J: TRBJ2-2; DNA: TGTGCCAGCAGCCACGGAGACACCGGGGAGCTGTTTTTT; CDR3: CASSHGDTGELFF
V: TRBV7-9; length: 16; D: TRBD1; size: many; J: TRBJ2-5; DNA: TGTGCCAGCAGCTTCCCGGGGACAGCTATGGGAGAGACCCAGTACTTC; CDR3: CASSFPGTAMGETQYF
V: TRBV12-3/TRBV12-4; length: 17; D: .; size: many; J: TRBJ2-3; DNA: TGTGCCAGCAGTTTAGCTCTAGCTCAGGGTGGCGCAGATACGCAGTATTTT; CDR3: CASSLALAQGGADTQYF
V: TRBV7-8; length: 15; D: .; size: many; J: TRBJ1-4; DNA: TGTGCCAGCAGCCCGTCCATCAGGGGCGATGAAAAACTGTTTTTT; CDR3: CASSPSIRGDEKLFF
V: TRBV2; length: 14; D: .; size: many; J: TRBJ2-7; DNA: TGTGCCAGCAACGGGGGGCTCTCAACTAACGAGCAGTACTTC; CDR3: CASNGGLSTNEQYF
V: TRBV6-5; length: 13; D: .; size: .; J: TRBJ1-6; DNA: TGTGCCAGCCGTGGGCGTCATAATTCACCCCTCCACTTT; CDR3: CASRGRHNSPLHF
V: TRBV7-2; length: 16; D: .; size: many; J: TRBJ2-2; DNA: TGTGCCAGCAGCTTAGGAGGGGTAGGGAACACCGGGGAGCTGTTTTTT; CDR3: CASSLGGVGNTGELFF
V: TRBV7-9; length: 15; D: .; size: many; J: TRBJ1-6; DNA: TGTGCCAGCAGCCCCGGGGCGGGAAAAGATTCACCCCTCCACTTT; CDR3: CASSPGAGKDSPLHF
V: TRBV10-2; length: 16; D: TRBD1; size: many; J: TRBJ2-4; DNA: TGCGCCAGCGGGGAAGACAGGGGAGCTCCCAAAAACATTCAGTACTTC; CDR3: CASGEDRGAPKNIQYF
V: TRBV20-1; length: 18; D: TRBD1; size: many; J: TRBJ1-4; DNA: TGCAGTGCTAGGGTTCGTGGGACAGCCTGGCCCACTAATGAAAAACTGTTTTTT; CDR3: CSARVRGTAWPTNEKLFF
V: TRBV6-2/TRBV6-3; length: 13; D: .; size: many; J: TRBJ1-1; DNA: TGTGCCAGCAGTTACTGGGATTTCACTGAAGCTTTCTTT; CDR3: CASSYWDFTEAFF
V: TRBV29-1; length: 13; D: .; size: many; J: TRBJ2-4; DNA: TGCAGCGTTGAAGGTGTTTCCAAAAACATTCAGTACTTC; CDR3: CSVEGVSKNIQYF
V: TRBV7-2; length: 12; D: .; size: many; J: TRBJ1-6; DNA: TGTGCCAGCAGCTTGGAACAGCCTCCCCTCCACTTT; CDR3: CASSLEQPPLHF
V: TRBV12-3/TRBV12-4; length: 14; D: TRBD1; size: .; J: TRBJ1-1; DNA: TGTGCCAGCAGTTTAGTCGAGGGGGCAACTGAAGCTTTCTTT; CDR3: CASSLVEGATEAFF
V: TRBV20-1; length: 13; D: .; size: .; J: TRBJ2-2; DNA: TGCAGTGCTAGCGGGGGGCGGCCCGGGGAGCTGTTTTTT; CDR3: CSASGGRPGELFF
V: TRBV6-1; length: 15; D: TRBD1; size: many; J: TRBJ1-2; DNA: TGTGCCAGCAGTGCAGGGACAGGGGGCATCTATGGCTACACCTTC; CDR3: CASSAGTGGIYGYTF
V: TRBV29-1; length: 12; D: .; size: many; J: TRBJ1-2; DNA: TGCAGCGTTGGTCAGGGAACAAGCGGCTACACCTTC; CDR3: CSVGQGTSGYTF
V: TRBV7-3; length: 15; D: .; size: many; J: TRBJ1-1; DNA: TGTGCCAGCAGCCCTGATGGGGGCACAAACACTGAAGCTTTCTTT; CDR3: CASSPDGGTNTEAFF
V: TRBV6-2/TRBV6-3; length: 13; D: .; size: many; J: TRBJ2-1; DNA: TGTGCCAGCAAGGGGAGGTTTGTGAATGAGCAGTTCTTC; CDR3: CASKGRFVNEQFF
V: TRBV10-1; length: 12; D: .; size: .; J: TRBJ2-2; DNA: TGCGCCAGCAGTGAGGTCACCGGGGAGCTGTTTTTT; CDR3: CASSEVTGELFF
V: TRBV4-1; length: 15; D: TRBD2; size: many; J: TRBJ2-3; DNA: TGCGCCAGCAGCTATAACGGGGGGGTCGCAGATACGCAGTATTTT; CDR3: CASSYNGGVADTQYF
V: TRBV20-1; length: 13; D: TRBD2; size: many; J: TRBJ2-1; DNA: TGCAGTGCGCCGCGGGGGGGGAACAATGAGCAGTTCTTC; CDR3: CSAPRGGNNEQFF
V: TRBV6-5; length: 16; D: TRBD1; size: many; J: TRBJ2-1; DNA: TGTGCCAGCAGTTACTCGAGTTCAGGGGGTTACAATGAGCAGTTCTTC; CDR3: CASSYSSSGGYNEQFF
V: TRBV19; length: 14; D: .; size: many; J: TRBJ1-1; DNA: TGTGCCAGTAGTCGAACCGGGGCAGGACAACGTACTTTCTTT; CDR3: CASSRTGAGQRTFF
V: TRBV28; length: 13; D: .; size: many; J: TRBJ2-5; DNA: TGTGCCAGCAGTGAGACAGGACAAGAGACCCAGTACTTC; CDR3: CASSETGQETQYF
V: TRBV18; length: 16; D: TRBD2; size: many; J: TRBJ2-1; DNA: TGTGCCAGCTCACCGACTAGCGGGGGGACCTACAATGAGCAGTTCTTC; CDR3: CASSPTSGGTYNEQFF
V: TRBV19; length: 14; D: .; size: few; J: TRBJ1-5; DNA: TGTGCCAGTCTAAGGTACGGAGGCAATCAGCCCCAGCATTTT; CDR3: CASLRYGGNQPQHF
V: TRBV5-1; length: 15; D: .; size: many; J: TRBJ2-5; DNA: TGCGCCAGCAGCCGGACCGGGACACGACAAGAGACCCAGTACTTC; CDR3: CASSRTGTRQETQYF
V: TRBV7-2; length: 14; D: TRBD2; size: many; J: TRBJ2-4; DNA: TGTGCCAGCAGCTTAGGGGGGGGACAAAACATTCAGTACTTC; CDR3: CASSLGGGQNIQYF
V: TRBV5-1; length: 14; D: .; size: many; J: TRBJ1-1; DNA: TGCGCCTCCAGGGCAGGGGCAACGAACACTGAAGCTTTCTTT; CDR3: CASRAGATNTEAFF
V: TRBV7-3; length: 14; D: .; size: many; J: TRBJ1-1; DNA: TGTGCCAGCAGCCCCGGGGGGAGAAACACTGAAGCTTTCTTT; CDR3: CASSPGGRNTEAFF
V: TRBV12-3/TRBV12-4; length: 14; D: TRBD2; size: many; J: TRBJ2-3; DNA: TGTGCCAGCGATAGCGGGGGGGTCCGAGATACGCAGTATTTT; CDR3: CASDSGGVRDTQYF
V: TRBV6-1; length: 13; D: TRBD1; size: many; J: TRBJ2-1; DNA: TGTGCCACCCCGGACAGGGGGCAGGATGAGCAGTTCTTC; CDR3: CATPDRGQDEQFF
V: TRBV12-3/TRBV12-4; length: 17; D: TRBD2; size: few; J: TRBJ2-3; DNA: TGTGCCAGCAGTCCAGGACTAGCGGGGGGTTCGGGGTATACGCAGTATTTT; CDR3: CASSPGLAGGSGYTQYF
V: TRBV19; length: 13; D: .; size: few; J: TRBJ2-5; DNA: TGTGCCTGCGGGCCCTCATATCAAGAGACCCAGTACTTC; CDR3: CACGPSYQETQYF
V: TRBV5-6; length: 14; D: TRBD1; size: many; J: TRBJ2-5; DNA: TGTGCCAGCAGCTCGCCGGGACAGGGGGCGAGGGTTTACTTC; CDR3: CASSSPGQGARVYF
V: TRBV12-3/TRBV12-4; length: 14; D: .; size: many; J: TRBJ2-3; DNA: TGTGCCAGCAGTTTAAGTCCGGGGGCAGATACGCAGTATTTT; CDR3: CASSLSPGADTQYF
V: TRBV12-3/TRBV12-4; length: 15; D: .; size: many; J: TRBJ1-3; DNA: TGTGCCAGCAGTTACGGCAGGGGTTCTGGAAACACCATATATTTT; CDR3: CASSYGRGSGNTIYF
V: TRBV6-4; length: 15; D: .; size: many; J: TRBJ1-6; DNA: TGTGCCAGCAGTGCTGTGGGGGACTATAATTCACCCCTCCACTTT; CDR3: CASSAVGDYNSPLHF
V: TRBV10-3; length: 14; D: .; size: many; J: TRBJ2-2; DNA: TGTGCCATCGAGGACGGGGCGAACACCGGGGAGCTGTTTTTT; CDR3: CAIEDGANTGELFF
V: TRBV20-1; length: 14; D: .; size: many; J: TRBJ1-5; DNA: TGCAGTGCCAATCCGGGACAAAGCAATCAGCCCCAGCATTTT; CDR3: CSANPGQSNQPQHF
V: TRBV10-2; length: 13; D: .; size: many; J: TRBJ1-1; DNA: TGCGCCAGCAGTGAGCGGATGAACACTGAAGCTTTCTTT; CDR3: CASSERMNTEAFF
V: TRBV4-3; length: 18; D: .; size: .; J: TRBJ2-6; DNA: TGCGCCAGCAGCCAAGGGTGGCAGGCTGGAGCTGGGGCCAACGTCCTGACTTTC; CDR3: CASSQGWQAGAGANVLTF
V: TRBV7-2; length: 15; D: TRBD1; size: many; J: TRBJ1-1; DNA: TGTGCCAGCAGCGACCCTAACACAGGGGCTGATGAAGCTTTCTTT; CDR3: CASSDPNTGADEAFF
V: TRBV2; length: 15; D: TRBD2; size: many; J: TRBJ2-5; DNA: TGTGCCAGCAGTGTGGGCGAGCGGGGGGGCCAGACCCAGTACTTC; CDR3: CASSVGERGGQTQYF
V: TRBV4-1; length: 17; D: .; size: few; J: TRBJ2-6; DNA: TGCGCCAGCAGCCAAGACCCTGGGGGATCAGGGGCCAACGTCCTGACTTTC; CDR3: CASSQDPGGSGANVLTF
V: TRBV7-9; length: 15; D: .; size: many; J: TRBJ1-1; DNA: TGTGCCAGCAGCTTAGCCCAGCCCGGAATCACTGAAGCTTTCTTT; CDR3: CASSLAQPGITEAFF
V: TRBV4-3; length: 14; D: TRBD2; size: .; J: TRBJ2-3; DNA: TGCGCCAGCAGCTCGGGGGGACTCACAGATACGCAGTATTTT; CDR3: CASSSGGLTDTQYF
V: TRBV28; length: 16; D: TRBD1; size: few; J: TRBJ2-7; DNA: TGTGCCAGCACCGCCTCCGGGACAGGGGGCTCCTACGAGCAGTACTTC; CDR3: CASTASGTGGSYEQYF
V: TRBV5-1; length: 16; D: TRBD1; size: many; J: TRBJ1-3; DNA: TGCGCCAGCAGCTCCACGGGACAGTTCTCTGGAAACACCATATATTTT; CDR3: CASSSTGQFSGNTIYF
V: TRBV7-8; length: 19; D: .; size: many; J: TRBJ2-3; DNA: TGTGCCAGCAGCTTAGTTACTAGGGGAGCGGGCAGTAGCACAGATACGCAGTATTTT; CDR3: CASSLVTRGAGSSTDTQYF
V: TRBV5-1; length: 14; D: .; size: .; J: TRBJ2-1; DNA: TGCGCCAGCAGCTTGGATCGGGCCTACAATGAGCAGTTCTTC; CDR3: CASSLDRAYNEQFF
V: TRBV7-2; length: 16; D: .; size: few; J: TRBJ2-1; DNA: TGTGCCAGCAGCCAGCACGCCGGGAGAGAGGTCAATGAGCAGTTCTTC; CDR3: CASSQHAGREVNEQFF
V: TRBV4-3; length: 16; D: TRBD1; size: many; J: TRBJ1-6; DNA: TGCGCCAGCAGCCAGGGCACAGGGGCGGGAAATTCACCCCTCCACTTT; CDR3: CASSQGTGAGNSPLHF
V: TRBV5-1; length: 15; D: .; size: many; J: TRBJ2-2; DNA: TGCGCCAGCAGCTTGGCGGGACCCAAATCCGGGGAGCTGTTTTTT; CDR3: CASSLAGPKSGELFF
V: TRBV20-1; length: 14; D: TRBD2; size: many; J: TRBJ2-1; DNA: TGCAGTGTCCCCCCCGGGGGGGCCTACAATGAGCAGTTCTTC; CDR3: CSVPPGGAYNEQFF
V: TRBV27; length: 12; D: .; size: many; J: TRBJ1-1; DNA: TGTGCCAGCAGAGGACAAAACACTGAAGCTTTCTTT; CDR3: CASRGQNTEAFF
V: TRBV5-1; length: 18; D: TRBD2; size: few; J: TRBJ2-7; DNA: TGCGCCAGCAGCTTCGGGGGGGCCAACACTTTTAGCTCCTACGAGCAGTACTTC; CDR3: CASSFGGANTFSSYEQYF
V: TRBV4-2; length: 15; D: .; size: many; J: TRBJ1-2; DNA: TGTGCCAGCAGCCCTAGGTTCGGGGCCCCCGGAGGCTACACCTTC; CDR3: CASSPRFGAPGGYTF